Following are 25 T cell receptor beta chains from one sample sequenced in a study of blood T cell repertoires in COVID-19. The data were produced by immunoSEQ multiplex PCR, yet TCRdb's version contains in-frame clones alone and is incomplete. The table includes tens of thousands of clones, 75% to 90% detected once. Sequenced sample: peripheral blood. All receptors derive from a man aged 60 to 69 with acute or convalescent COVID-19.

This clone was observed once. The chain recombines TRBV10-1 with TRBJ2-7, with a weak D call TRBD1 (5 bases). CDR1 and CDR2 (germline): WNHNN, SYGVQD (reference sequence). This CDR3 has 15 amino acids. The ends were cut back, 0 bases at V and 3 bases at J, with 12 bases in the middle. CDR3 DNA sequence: TGCGCCAGCAGTGAGTCGGCACAGGTATACTACGAGCAGTACTTC. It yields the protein CASSESAQVYYEQYF.

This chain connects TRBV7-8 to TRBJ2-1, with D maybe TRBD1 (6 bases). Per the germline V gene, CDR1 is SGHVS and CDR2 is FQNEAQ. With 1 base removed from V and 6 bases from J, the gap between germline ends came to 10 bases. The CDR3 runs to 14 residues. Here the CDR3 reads CASSLDRVGNEQFF. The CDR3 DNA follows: TGTGCCAGCAGCTTAGACAGGGTGGGCAATGAGCAGTTCTTC. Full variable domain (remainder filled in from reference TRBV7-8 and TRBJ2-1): GAGVSQSPRYKVAKRGQDVALRCDPISGHVSLFWYQQALGQGPEFLTYFQNEAQLDKSGLPSDRFFAERPEGSVSTLKIQRTQQEDSAVYLCASSLDRVGNEQFFGPGTRLTVL.

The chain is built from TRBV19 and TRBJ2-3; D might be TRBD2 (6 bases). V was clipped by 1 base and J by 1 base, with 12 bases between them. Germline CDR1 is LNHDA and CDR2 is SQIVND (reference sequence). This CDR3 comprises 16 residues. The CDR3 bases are TGTGCCAGTAGTATAGTAACTCCGGGGGGCACAGATACGCAGTATTTT. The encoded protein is CASSIVTPGGTDTQYF.

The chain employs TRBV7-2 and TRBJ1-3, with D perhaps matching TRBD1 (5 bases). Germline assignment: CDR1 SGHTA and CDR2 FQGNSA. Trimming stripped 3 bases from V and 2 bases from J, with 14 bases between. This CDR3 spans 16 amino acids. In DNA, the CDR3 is TGTGCCAGCAGCTTTGGTAATACAGGAGCTGGAAACACCATATATTTT. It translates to CASSFGNTGAGNTIYF.

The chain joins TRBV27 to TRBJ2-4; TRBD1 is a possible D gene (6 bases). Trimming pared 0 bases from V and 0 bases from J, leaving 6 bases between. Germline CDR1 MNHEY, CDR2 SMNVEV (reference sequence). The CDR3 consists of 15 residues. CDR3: CASSLSGAAKNIQYF. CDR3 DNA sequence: TGTGCCAGCAGTTTATCGGGGGCAGCCAAAAACATTCAGTACTTC.

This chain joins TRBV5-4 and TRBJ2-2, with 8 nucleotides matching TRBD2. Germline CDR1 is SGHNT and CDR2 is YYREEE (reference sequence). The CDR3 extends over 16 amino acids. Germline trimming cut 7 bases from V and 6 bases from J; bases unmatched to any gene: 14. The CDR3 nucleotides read TGTGCCAGCTCCTTCGGACAGCGGGGGTTAGCCGGGGAGCTGTTTTTT. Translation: CASSFGQRGLAGELFF.

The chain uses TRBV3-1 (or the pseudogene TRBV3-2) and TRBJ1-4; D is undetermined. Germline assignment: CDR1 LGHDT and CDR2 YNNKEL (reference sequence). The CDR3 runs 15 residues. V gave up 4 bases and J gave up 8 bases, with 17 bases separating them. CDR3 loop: CASSPVGSFGEKLFF. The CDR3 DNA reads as TGTGCCAGCAGCCCAGTGGGCAGTTTCGGCGAAAAACTGTTTTTT.

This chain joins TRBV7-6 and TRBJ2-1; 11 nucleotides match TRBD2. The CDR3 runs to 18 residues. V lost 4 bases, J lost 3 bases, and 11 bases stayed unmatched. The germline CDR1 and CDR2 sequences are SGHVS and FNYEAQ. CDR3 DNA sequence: TGTGCCAGCAGCTCTGGACTGTACGGGACTAGCGGCTACAATGAGCAGTTCTTC. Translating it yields CASSSGLYGTSGYNEQFF.

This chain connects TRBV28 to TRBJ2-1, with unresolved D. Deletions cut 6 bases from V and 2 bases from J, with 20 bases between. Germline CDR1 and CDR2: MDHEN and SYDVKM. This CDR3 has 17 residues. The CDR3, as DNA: TGTGCCAGCAGCCCTTTTTTAAACTCGAGTCCCTACAATGAGCAGTTCTTC. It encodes CASSPFLNSSPYNEQFF.

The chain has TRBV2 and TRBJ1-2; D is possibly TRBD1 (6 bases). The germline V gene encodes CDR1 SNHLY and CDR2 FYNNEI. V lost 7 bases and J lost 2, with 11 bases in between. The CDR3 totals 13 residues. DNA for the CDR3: TGTGCCAGCAATAAGGGGGAAAACTATGGCTACACCTTC. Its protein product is CASNKGENYGYTF.

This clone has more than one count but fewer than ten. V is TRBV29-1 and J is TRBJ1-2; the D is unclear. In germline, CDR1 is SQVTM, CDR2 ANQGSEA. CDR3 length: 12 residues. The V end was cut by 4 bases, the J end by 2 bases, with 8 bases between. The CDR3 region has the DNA TGCAGCGTTGTAGCGGCAAACTATGGCTACACCTTC. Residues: CSVVAANYGYTF.

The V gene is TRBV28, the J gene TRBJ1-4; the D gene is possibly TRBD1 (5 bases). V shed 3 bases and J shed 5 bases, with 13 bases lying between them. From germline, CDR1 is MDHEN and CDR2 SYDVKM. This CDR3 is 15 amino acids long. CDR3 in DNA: TGTGCCAGCAGTTTCATTTCGACAGAAAATGAAAAACTGTTTTTT. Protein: CASSFISTENEKLFF.

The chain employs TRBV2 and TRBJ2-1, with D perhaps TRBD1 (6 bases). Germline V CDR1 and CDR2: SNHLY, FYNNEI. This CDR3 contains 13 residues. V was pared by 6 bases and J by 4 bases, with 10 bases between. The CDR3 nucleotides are TGTGCCAGCAGATGGACAGAATACAATGAGCAGTTCTTC. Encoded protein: CASRWTEYNEQFF.

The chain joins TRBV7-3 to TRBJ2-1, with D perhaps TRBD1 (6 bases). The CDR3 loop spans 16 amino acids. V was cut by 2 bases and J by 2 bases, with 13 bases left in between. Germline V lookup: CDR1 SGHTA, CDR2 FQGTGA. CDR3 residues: CASSLAGAVPYNEQFF. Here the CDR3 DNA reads TGTGCCAGCAGCTTAGCAGGGGCGGTTCCCTACAATGAGCAGTTCTTC.

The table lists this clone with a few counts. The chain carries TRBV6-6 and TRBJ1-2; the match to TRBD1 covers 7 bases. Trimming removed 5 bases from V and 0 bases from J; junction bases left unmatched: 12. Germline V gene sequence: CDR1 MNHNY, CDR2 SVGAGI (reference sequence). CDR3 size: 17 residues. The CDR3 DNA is TGTGCCAGCAGTCCCCGACTGGACAGGTCTCCTAACTATGGCTACACCTTC. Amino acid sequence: CASSPRLDRSPNYGYTF.

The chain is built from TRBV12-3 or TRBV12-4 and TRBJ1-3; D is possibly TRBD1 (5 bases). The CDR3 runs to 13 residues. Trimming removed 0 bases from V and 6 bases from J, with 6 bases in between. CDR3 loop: CASSLARENTIYF. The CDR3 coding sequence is TGTGCCAGCAGTTTAGCCAGGGAAAACACCATATATTTT.

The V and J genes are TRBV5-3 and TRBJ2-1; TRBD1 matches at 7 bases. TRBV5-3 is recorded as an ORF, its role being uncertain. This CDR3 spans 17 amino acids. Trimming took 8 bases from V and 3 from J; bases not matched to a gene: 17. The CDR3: CASPPTGSDYNYNEQFF. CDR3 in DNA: TGTGCCAGCCCACCGACAGGGTCCGACTACAACTACAATGAGCAGTTCTTC.

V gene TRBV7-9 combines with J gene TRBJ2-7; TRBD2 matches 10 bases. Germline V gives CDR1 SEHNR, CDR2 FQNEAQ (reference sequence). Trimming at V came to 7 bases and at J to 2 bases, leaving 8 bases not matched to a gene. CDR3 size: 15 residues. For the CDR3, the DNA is TGTGCCAGCACCAGCGGGAGGGCTATCCCCTACGAGCAGTACTTC. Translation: CASTSGRAIPYEQYF.

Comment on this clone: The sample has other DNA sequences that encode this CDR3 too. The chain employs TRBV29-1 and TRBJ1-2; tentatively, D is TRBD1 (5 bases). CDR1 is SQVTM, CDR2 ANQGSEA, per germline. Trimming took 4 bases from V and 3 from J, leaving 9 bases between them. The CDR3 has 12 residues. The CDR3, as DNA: TGCAGCGTTGCCCAAGGGGACTATGGCTACACCTTC. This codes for CSVAQGDYGYTF.

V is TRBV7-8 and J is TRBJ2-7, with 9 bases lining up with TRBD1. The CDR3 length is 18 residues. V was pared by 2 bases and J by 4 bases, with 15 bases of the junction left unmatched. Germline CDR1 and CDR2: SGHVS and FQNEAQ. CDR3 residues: CASSLSADRGFPPYEQYF. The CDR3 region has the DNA TGTGCCAGCAGCTTATCAGCGGACAGGGGCTTTCCACCTTACGAGCAGTACTTC.

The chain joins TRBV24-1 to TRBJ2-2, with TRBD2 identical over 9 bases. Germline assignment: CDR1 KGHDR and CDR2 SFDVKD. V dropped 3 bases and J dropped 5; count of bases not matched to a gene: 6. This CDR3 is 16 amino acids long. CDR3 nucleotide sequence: TGTGCCACCAGTGATCCTACCCTAGCGGGAACCGGGGAGCTGTTTTTT. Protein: CATSDPTLAGTGELFF.

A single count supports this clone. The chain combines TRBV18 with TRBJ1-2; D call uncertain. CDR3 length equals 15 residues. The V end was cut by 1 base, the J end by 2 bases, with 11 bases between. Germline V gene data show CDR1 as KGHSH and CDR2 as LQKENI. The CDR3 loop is CASSPRQLENYGYTF. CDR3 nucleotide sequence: TGTGCCAGCTCACCACGGCAGTTGGAGAACTATGGCTACACCTTC.

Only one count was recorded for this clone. CDR3 in DNA: TGTGCCAGCAGTGAAGCGCAGGGGTGGAACTATGGCTACACCTTC. This encodes CASSEAQGWNYGYTF. This sequence joins TRBV6-1 and TRBJ1-2; D is possibly TRBD1 (6 bases). CDR1 and CDR2 (germline): MNHNS, SASEGT. The CDR3 loop spans 15 amino acids. The ends were cut back, 0 bases at V and 2 bases at J, with 10 bases in the middle.

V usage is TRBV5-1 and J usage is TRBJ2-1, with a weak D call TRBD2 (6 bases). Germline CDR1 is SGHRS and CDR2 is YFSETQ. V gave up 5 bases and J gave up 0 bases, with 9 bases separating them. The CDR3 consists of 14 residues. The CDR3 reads CASSRDSSYNEQFF. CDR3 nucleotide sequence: TGCGCCAGCAGTAGGGACTCCTCCTACAATGAGCAGTTCTTC. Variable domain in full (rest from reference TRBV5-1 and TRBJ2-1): KAGVTQTPRYLIKTRGQQVTLSCSPISGHRSVSWYQQTPGQGLQFLFEYFSETQRNKGNFPGRFSGRQFSNSRSEMNVSTLELGDSALYLCASSRDSSYNEQFFGPGTRLTVL.

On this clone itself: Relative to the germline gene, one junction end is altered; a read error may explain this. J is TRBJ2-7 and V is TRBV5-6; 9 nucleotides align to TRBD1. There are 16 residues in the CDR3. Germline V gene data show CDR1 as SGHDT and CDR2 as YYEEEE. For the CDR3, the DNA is TGTGCCAGCACCTTGAGAGCCGGGACAGGGTCCTACGAGCAGTACTTC. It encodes CASTLRAGTGSYEQYF.